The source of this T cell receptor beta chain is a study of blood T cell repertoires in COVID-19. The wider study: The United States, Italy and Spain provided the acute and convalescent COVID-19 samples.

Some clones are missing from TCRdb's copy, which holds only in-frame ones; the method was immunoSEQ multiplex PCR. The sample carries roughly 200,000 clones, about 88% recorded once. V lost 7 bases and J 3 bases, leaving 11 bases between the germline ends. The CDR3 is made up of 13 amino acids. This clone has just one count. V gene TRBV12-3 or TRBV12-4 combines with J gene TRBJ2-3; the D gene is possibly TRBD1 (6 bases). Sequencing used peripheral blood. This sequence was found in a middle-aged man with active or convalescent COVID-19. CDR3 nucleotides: TGTGCCAGCACCCAGGGGACAACAGATACGCAGTATTTT. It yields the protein CASTQGTTDTQYF.